The source of this TCR beta chain is a study of OX40 agonist ivuxolimab in advanced cancers. Libraries were prepared by immunoSEQ multiplex PCR; TCRdb keeps only in-frame clonotypes and omits some of them. Of 30,000 to 45,000 clones listed, roughly 80% were seen once; the top ten hold approximately 20%. The CDR3 is made up of 14 amino acids. V lost 2 bases and J lost 8; bases outside the gene matches: 4. CDR1 is SGDLS, CDR2 YYNGEE, per germline. The chain joins TRBV9 to TRBJ2-1; 10 bases map to TRBD1. The sequence was collected from an adult with an advanced solid tumor such as melanoma, head and neck, liver or kidney cancer. The specimen was CD4+ or CD8+ T cells sorted from blood, collected in a trial of the OX40 agonist ivuxolimab. The CDR3 spells CASSVGTGVYEQFF. DNA for the CDR3: TGTGCCAGCAGCGTGGGGACAGGGGTCTATGAGCAGTTCTTC. Using reference TRBV9 and TRBJ2-1 for the parts outside the CDR3, the full variable domain is DSGVTQTPKHLITATGQRVTLRCSPRSGDLSVYWYQQSLDQGLQFLIQYYNGEERAKGNILERFSAQQFPDLHSELNLSSLELGDSALYFCASSVGTGVYEQFFGPGTRLTVL.